The 19 T cell receptor beta chains in this list originate from one sample, sequenced in a study of blood T cell repertoires in COVID-19. Assay: immunoSEQ multiplex PCR; the TCRdb copy retains only in-frame clones and omits some. The table records 100,000 to 150,000 clones, approximately 86% of them present only once. Sequenced: PBMCs or T cells enriched from blood (not recorded which). These receptors were taken from a woman aged 45-60 years who had recovered from COVID-19.

V and J are TRBV11-2 and TRBJ2-2; D might be TRBD1 (6 bases). Looked up from germline, CDR1 is SGHAT and CDR2 is FQNNGV. V lost 5 bases, J lost 4 bases, and 14 bases lay in between. There are 15 residues in the CDR3. CDR3 amino acids: CASSITGLATGELFF. In DNA, the CDR3 is TGTGCCAGCAGCATCACAGGGCTCGCCACCGGGGAGCTGTTTTTT.

This chain links TRBV11-2 with TRBJ1-4; 9 bases line up with TRBD1. This CDR3 is 17 amino acids long. Germline V gene data show CDR1 as SGHAT and CDR2 as FQNNGV. Trimming removed 2 bases from V and 6 bases from J; junction bases left unmatched: 10. The CDR3 loop reads CASSLLGQGYLDEKLFF. The CDR3 DNA reads TGTGCCAGCAGCTTATTAGGACAGGGGTATCTCGATGAAAAACTGTTTTTT.

The gene calls are TRBV7-2 and TRBJ2-5; 8 positions agree with TRBD1. The length of the CDR3 is 14 residues. Unmatched junction bases numbered 5, after V lost 3 bases and J lost 5 bases. Germline-derived CDR1 and CDR2 are SGHTA and FQGNSA. CDR3 amino acids: CASSFQGAAETQYF. CDR3 DNA sequence: TGTGCCAGCAGCTTCCAGGGGGCTGCGGAGACCCAGTACTTC.

For this clone: One end of the junction fails to match germline, which may point to a read error. The chain couples TRBV7-7 to TRBJ2-5, with 7 bases fitting TRBD1. This CDR3 is built from 17 residues. From germline, CDR1 is SSHAT and CDR2 FNYEAQ (reference sequence). This CDR3 reads CASSPGTGQVHGETQYF. DNA of the CDR3: TGTGCTAGCAGCCCCGGGACCGGACAGGTCCATGGGGAGACCCAGTACTTC. The full variable domain, with the rest looked up from reference TRBV7-7 and TRBJ2-5, is GAGVSQSPRYKVTKRGQDVTLRCDPISSHATLYWYQQALGQGPEFLTYFNYEAQPDKSGLPSDRFSAERPEGSISTLTIQRTEQRDSAMYRCASSPGTGQVHGETQYFGPGTRLLVL.

V is TRBV5-1 and J is TRBJ1-2, with D uncertain. Looked up from germline, CDR1 is SGHRS and CDR2 is YFSETQ. V was trimmed by 0 bases and J by 6 bases, leaving 9 bases between them. The CDR3 is 13 residues long. The CDR3 coding sequence is TGCGCCAGCAGCTTGGAACAGTTTGATGGCTACACCTTC. Translated: CASSLEQFDGYTF.

The sample holds one count of this clone. CDR3 in amino acids: CASSQVGAVGTEAFF. CDR3 coding DNA: TGTGCCAGCAGCCAAGTGGGGGCCGTGGGCACTGAAGCTTTCTTT. The chain joins TRBV4-2 to TRBJ1-1; D is perhaps TRBD1 (6 bases). The ends were cut back, 1 base at V and 4 bases at J, with 13 bases in the middle. The CDR3 is 15 amino acids. In germline, CDR1 is LGHNA, CDR2 YNFKEQ.

The rearrangement uses TRBV11-2 and TRBJ2-7; D possibly corresponds to TRBD2 (5 bases). The CDR3 runs 13 residues. From germline, CDR1 is SGHAT and CDR2 FQNNGV. V shed 5 bases and J shed 2 bases, with 10 bases lying between them. The CDR3 bases are TGTGCCAGCAGCCCGGGAATTACCTACGAGCAGTACTTC. Translating it yields CASSPGITYEQYF.

V gene TRBV5-1 combines with J gene TRBJ1-6; 7 bases line up with TRBD1. Per germline, CDR1 SGHRS and CDR2 YFSETQ. Unmatched junction bases numbered 6, after V lost 0 bases and J lost 6 bases. The CDR3 loop spans 16 amino acids. Written as DNA, the CDR3 is TGCGCCAGCAGCTTGGAGGGGACAGCCGGTAATTCACCCCTCCACTTT. Encoded protein: CASSLEGTAGNSPLHF.

The rearrangement uses TRBV6-5 and TRBJ1-2; maybe TRBD1 (5 bases). CDR1 is MNHEY and CDR2 is SVGAGI in the germline V gene. The CDR3 is made up of 12 amino acids. The V gene lost 4 bases and the J gene lost 4 bases, with 7 bases spanning the gap. Written as DNA, the CDR3 is TGTGCCAGCAGTTCGCAGGGCTATGGCTACACCTTC. This encodes CASSSQGYGYTF.

This chain uses TRBV7-8 with TRBJ1-2; 7 nucleotides match TRBD1. CDR1 is SGHVS and CDR2 is FQNEAQ in the germline V gene. This CDR3 region has 14 residues. After removal of 1 base from V and 8 bases from J, the junction contained 7 bases not matched to a gene. CDR3 protein: CASSLVYRGGGYTF. CDR3 sequence (DNA): TGTGCCAGCAGCTTAGTTTACAGGGGAGGAGGCTACACCTTC.

The CDR3 nucleotides read TGTGCCAGCAGTTACTCGAGGACAGGACAAGCTTTCTTT. Encoded protein: CASSYSRTGQAFF. The rearrangement links TRBV6-5 to TRBJ1-1, with 7 bases matching TRBD1. V gave up 0 bases and J gave up 9 bases; unmatched junction bases: 4. Germline assignment: CDR1 MNHEY and CDR2 SVGAGI. This CDR3 spans 13 amino acids.

This clone was counted between two and nine times. The chain couples TRBV5-1 to TRBJ1-1; D ambiguous. The germline V and J ends were trimmed by 0 bases and 0 bases, with 9 bases remaining between them. This CDR3 has 15 amino acids. The germline gives CDR1 SGHRS, CDR2 YFSETQ. For the CDR3, the DNA is TGCGCCAGCAGCTTGGCCGGGAGAATGAACACTGAAGCTTTCTTT. The encoded protein is CASSLAGRMNTEAFF.

This chain joins TRBV7-6 and TRBJ2-1, with a weak D call TRBD1 (6 bases). Germline CDR1 SGHVS, CDR2 FNYEAQ. This CDR3 is 12 amino acids long. Trimming cost V 0 bases and J 10 bases, with 7 bases left between them. The CDR3 spells CASSLAGAEQFF. The DNA for the CDR3 is TGTGCCAGCAGCTTAGCGGGGGCCGAGCAGTTCTTC.

The V call is TRBV2, the J call TRBJ2-7, with D possibly TRBD1 on 7 matching bases. The CDR3 consists of 12 residues. Trimming pared 7 bases from V and 3 bases from J, leaving 10 bases between. Germline V gene sequence: CDR1 SNHLY, CDR2 FYNNEI. The CDR3 DNA reads as TGTGCCAGCAACAGGGGAGGCTACGAGCAGTACTTC. Translated: CASNRGGYEQYF.

This clone was seen only once. V usage is TRBV19 and J usage is TRBJ1-2; tentative D call: TRBD1 (6 bases). Trimming took off 6 bases at V and 1 base at J, with 15 bases between the two ends. Germline V gives CDR1 LNHDA, CDR2 SQIVND (reference sequence). The CDR3 is 15 residues long. Here the CDR3 reads CASSPSRGFNYGYTF. Here the CDR3 DNA reads TGTGCCAGTAGCCCCTCGAGGGGGTTTAACTATGGCTACACCTTC.

The J gene is TRBJ1-2, the V gene TRBV18; TRBD1 is a possible D gene (6 bases). The CDR3 totals 15 residues. The V end was cut by 4 bases, the J end by 4 bases, with 16 bases between. Germline loops: CDR1 KGHSH, CDR2 LQKENI. The CDR3 sequence is CASSREADSTYGYTF. CDR3 sequence (DNA): TGTGCCAGCTCACGTGAGGCGGACAGCACCTATGGCTACACCTTC. Full variable domain (missing parts from reference TRBV18 and TRBJ1-2): NAGVMQNPRHLVRRRGQEARLRCSPMKGHSHVYWYRQLPEEGLKFMVYLQKENIIDESGMPKERFSAEFPKEGPSILRIQQVVRGDSAAYFCASSREADSTYGYTFGSGTRLTVV.

The gene calls are TRBV12-3 or TRBV12-4 and TRBJ2-7; 11 positions match TRBD1. CDR3 length: 13 residues. Unmatched junction bases numbered 5, after V lost 6 bases and J lost 7 bases. The CDR3 loop reads CASRGTGGGEQYF. In DNA form, the CDR3 reads TGTGCCAGCAGGGGGACAGGGGGTGGTGAGCAGTACTTC.

The chain combines TRBV15 with TRBJ1-2; no reliable D call. The CDR3 has 13 residues. Between the trimmed V and J ends, which lost 3 bases and 4 bases, there was a span of 9 bases. The germline CDR1 and CDR2 sequences are LNHNV and YYDKDF (reference sequence). CDR3 in amino acids: CATSRFGSYGYTF. The CDR3 region has the DNA TGTGCCACCAGCAGGTTCGGGAGCTATGGCTACACCTTC.

This CDR3 is CASSPMGTGTGGRAQYF. The CDR3 region has the DNA TGTGCCAGCTCACCTATGGGCACCGGGACAGGGGGCCGTGCGCAGTACTTC. The chain uses TRBV5-4 and TRBJ2-7; 12 bases are shared with TRBD1. CDR1 and CDR2 from the germline V gene are SGHNT and YYREEE (reference sequence). V dropped 7 bases and J dropped 9; count of bases not matched to a gene: 20. The CDR3 contains 17 residues.